This TCR beta chain was captured by sequencing in a study of blood T cell repertoires in COVID-19 (dated by TCRdb to about 2020). Describing the broader study: Collaborator samples came from the United States, Italy and Spain and covered acute and convalescent phases of COVID-19. The sample metadata nearly always contained a de-identified subject ID, COVID-19 status, age in years and sex. The repertoires were released in a freely available public database meant as a resource for research on the immune response to SARS-CoV-2. Samples were obtained from the ongoing ImmuneRACE study (first 160 participants) and from 1,254 subjects provided by 6 global collaborators. Where available, HLA class I and class II types were obtained from metadata supplied by the sample provider rather than from assay-based typing. The material from the prospective study consisted of cDNA or gDNA derived from T cells, B-cell-depleted T cells, or PBMCs. Deeply sampled blood TCRbeta repertoires from subjects exposed to, actively infected with, or recovered from COVID-19 were included in the dataset. The paper as a whole reports these results and caveats: Clinical and demographic metadata were provided uncurated, with the amount varying by source and participant.

CDR1 and CDR2 (SGHTA, FQGNSA) derive from the germline V gene. Inclusive of the bounding cysteine and phenylalanine, the CDR3 is 16 residues long. CDR3 DNA is the only sequence kept; it has 48 bases, read in frame from the first base. Trimming takes 1 base from V and 7 bases from J, and the germline ends sit 17 bases apart. Each collaborating institution followed its own protocols to collect whole blood in K2EDTA tubes. For TCRbeta analysis, collaborator samples were shipped as frozen whole blood, as isolated PBMCs, or as DNA extracted from either sample type. On this clone: No cognate antigen has been identified for it. Base-call qualities are not available, and no considerably larger clone is one nucleotide away.

TCRbeta CDR3 regions were amplified from genomic DNA by means of the immunoSEQ Assay, a bias-controlled multiplex PCR. The published analysis was carried out like this. Within the assay, amplification of reference gene primers was used to estimate how many nucleated cells each sample contained. To quantify the absolute abundance of each unique TCRbeta CDR3 rearrangement, sequence reads were collapsed and filtered. Productive Simpson clonality was computed per sample as the square root of Simpson's diversity index over productive rearrangements. The table comes from immuneACCESS by way of TCRdb, which keeps in-frame sequences with V and J called. Part of the clones is missing from these tables; in studies checked, under half for an unresolved V gene and the rest for unknown reasons. V, J and clone size are taken as reported in that table, and D and trimming were inferred from the DNA itself. This sample gives hundreds of thousands of clones in total; 83% of them show up just once. Of the sample, about 7.4% falls within the top ten clones.

This TCR came from a woman in her fifties or sixties with acute or convalescent COVID-19. This sequence uses TRBV7-2 and TRBJ1-5; no D segment can be confidently identified. The source material was peripheral blood. The nucleotide sequence is TGTGCCAGCAGCTTAGTATCGGCAAGCGGAAACCAGCCCCAGCATTTT. Translation gives CASSLVSASGNQPQHF.